A selection of T cell receptor beta chains follows, all from one sample in a study of blood T cell repertoires in COVID-19. Assay: immunoSEQ multiplex PCR; the TCRdb copy retains only in-frame clones and omits some. Found here are some 50,000 clones, over 75% of them singletons; the top ten hold approximately 29%. Sequenced input: peripheral blood. These receptors were collected from a human donor in a cohort sampled during active COVID-19. CDR3s include the opening cysteine and the closing phenylalanine or tryptophan. Each record gives: V gene, J gene, clone size, D gene, CDR3 protein, CDR3 DNA. A D gene is named only where the DNA matches it firmly. Clone sizes are given selectively: once, few, many, or a class where the clone is expanded.

V gene: TRBV11-2; J gene: TRBJ1-2; clone size: -; D gene: -; CDR3 protein: CASSVRDSFGYTF; CDR3 DNA: TGTGCCAGCAGCGTCAGGGATTCCTTTGGCTACACCTTC
V gene: TRBV15; J gene: TRBJ2-3; clone size: -; D gene: TRBD1; CDR3 protein: CATSINTGADTQYF; CDR3 DNA: TGTGCCACCAGCATCAATACAGGGGCAGATACGCAGTATTTT
V gene: TRBV7-2; J gene: TRBJ2-5; clone size: -; D gene: TRBD2; CDR3 protein: CASSLGGGSGGGYF; CDR3 DNA: TGTGCCAGCAGCTTAGGCGGCGGTAGCGGGGGGGGGTACTTC
V gene: TRBV7-9; J gene: TRBJ1-1; clone size: -; D gene: TRBD1; CDR3 protein: CASSRTGGQRDTEAFF; CDR3 DNA: TGTGCCAGCAGCCGAACAGGGGGCCAGCGAGACACTGAAGCTTTCTTT
V gene: TRBV9; J gene: TRBJ2-7; clone size: -; D gene: TRBD2; CDR3 protein: CASSPMWRGGYEQYF; CDR3 DNA: TGTGCCAGCAGCCCAATGTGGAGGGGAGGGTACGAGCAGTACTTC
V gene: TRBV10-3; J gene: TRBJ2-7; clone size: -; D gene: TRBD2; CDR3 protein: CAIAGLAGRYEQYF; CDR3 DNA: TGTGCCATAGCGGGGCTAGCGGGGCGCTACGAGCAGTACTTC
V gene: TRBV9; J gene: TRBJ2-2; clone size: -; D gene: -; CDR3 protein: CASSVVSRVPNTGELFF; CDR3 DNA: TGTGCCAGCAGCGTAGTTTCGAGGGTCCCGAACACCGGGGAGCTGTTTTTT
V gene: TRBV19; J gene: TRBJ1-1; clone size: -; D gene: -; CDR3 protein: CASSISGFEGTEAFF; CDR3 DNA: TGTGCCAGTAGTATATCAGGTTTCGAGGGCACTGAAGCTTTCTTT
V gene: TRBV25-1; J gene: TRBJ1-2; clone size: -; D gene: TRBD1; CDR3 protein: CASSPGQGNYGYTF; CDR3 DNA: TGTGCCAGCAGTCCGGGACAGGGTAACTATGGCTACACCTTC
V gene: TRBV4-1; J gene: TRBJ2-7; clone size: -; D gene: TRBD1; CDR3 protein: CASSHLPGQGYEQYF; CDR3 DNA: TGCGCCAGCAGCCACCTCCCGGGACAGGGCTACGAGCAGTACTTC
V gene: TRBV30; J gene: TRBJ2-1; clone size: -; D gene: -; CDR3 protein: CAWSVGAGMNEQFF; CDR3 DNA: TGTGCCTGGAGTGTTGGGGCAGGGATGAATGAGCAGTTCTTC
V gene: TRBV19; J gene: TRBJ1-3; clone size: -; D gene: -; CDR3 protein: CASSGWYSSGNTIYF; CDR3 DNA: TGTGCCAGTAGTGGTTGGTACAGCTCTGGAAACACCATATATTTT
V gene: TRBV5-1; J gene: TRBJ1-1; clone size: -; D gene: TRBD1; CDR3 protein: CASSFSEGTGWAEAFF; CDR3 DNA: TGCGCCAGCAGCTTTTCAGAGGGGACAGGTTGGGCTGAAGCTTTCTTT
V gene: TRBV2; J gene: TRBJ2-1; clone size: -; D gene: TRBD2; CDR3 protein: CASRAGSGANEQFF; CDR3 DNA: TGTGCCAGCAGAGCGGGGTCCGGGGCCAATGAGCAGTTCTTC
V gene: TRBV5-1; J gene: TRBJ2-3; clone size: few; D gene: -; CDR3 protein: CASSAGFSSTDTQYF; CDR3 DNA: TGCGCCAGCAGCGCGGGCTTCTCTAGCACAGATACGCAGTATTTT
V gene: TRBV19; J gene: TRBJ1-2; clone size: -; D gene: -; CDR3 protein: CASSMANSGYYGYTF; CDR3 DNA: TGTGCCAGTAGTATGGCTAACTCAGGCTATTATGGCTACACCTTC
V gene: TRBV9; J gene: TRBJ1-1; clone size: -; D gene: -; CDR3 protein: CASSVALNTEAFF; CDR3 DNA: TGTGCCAGCAGCGTAGCTCTTAACACTGAAGCTTTCTTT
V gene: TRBV14; J gene: TRBJ1-4; clone size: -; D gene: -; CDR3 protein: CASSQDLGAGEKLFF; CDR3 DNA: TGTGCCAGCAGCCAAGATCTGGGGGCCGGGGAAAAACTGTTTTTT
V gene: TRBV6-5; J gene: TRBJ1-6; clone size: -; D gene: -; CDR3 protein: CATSRVVGARSPLHF; CDR3 DNA: TGTGCCACCTCTCGAGTGGTGGGGGCGCGTTCACCCCTCCACTTT
V gene: TRBV5-6; J gene: TRBJ2-3; clone size: -; D gene: TRBD2; CDR3 protein: CASSIRLAGRTDTQYF; CDR3 DNA: TGTGCCAGCAGCATCCGACTAGCGGGACGCACAGATACGCAGTATTTT
V gene: TRBV7-2; J gene: TRBJ1-4; clone size: -; D gene: TRBD1; CDR3 protein: CASSFLMRQGQEKLFF; CDR3 DNA: TGTGCCAGCAGCTTCCTTATGAGACAGGGTCAGGAAAAACTGTTTTTT
V gene: TRBV15; J gene: TRBJ1-2; clone size: -; D gene: -; CDR3 protein: CATSRDRDRSGYTF; CDR3 DNA: TGTGCCACCAGCAGAGATCGAGACAGGTCTGGCTACACCTTC
V gene: TRBV19; J gene: TRBJ2-3; clone size: -; D gene: TRBD1; CDR3 protein: CASSRRQGWADTQYF; CDR3 DNA: TGTGCCAGTAGTAGAAGACAGGGGTGGGCAGATACGCAGTATTTT
V gene: TRBV18; J gene: TRBJ1-3; clone size: -; D gene: TRBD1; CDR3 protein: CASSPPGTGGSGNTIYF; CDR3 DNA: TGTGCCAGCTCACCACCGGGGACAGGGGGCTCTGGAAACACCATATATTTT
V gene: TRBV27; J gene: TRBJ2-5; clone size: -; D gene: TRBD2; CDR3 protein: CAASRGSSLETQYF; CDR3 DNA: TGTGCCGCCAGCCGCGGGAGCAGCCTAGAGACCCAGTACTTC
V gene: TRBV2; J gene: TRBJ1-2; clone size: -; D gene: TRBD1; CDR3 protein: CASRLDQGAEDYGYTF; CDR3 DNA: TGTGCCAGCAGGCTCGACCAGGGGGCTGAGGACTATGGCTACACCTTC
V gene: TRBV4-2; J gene: TRBJ2-1; clone size: -; D gene: -; CDR3 protein: CASSQPRVRNEQFF; CDR3 DNA: TGTGCCAGCAGCCAACCCCGGGTTCGCAATGAGCAGTTCTTC
V gene: TRBV10-3; J gene: TRBJ2-7; clone size: once; D gene: TRBD2; CDR3 protein: CAISDTGGAYEQYF; CDR3 DNA: TGTGCCATCAGTGATACGGGGGGAGCCTACGAGCAGTACTTC
V gene: TRBV28; J gene: TRBJ1-1; clone size: -; D gene: -; CDR3 protein: CASSLYGRNTEAFF; CDR3 DNA: TGTGCCAGCAGTTTATATGGCAGGAACACTGAAGCTTTCTTT
V gene: TRBV5-1; J gene: TRBJ1-4; clone size: -; D gene: TRBD1; CDR3 protein: CASRTLGQGDEKLFF; CDR3 DNA: TGCGCCAGCAGGACCTTAGGACAGGGGGATGAAAAACTGTTTTTT
V gene: TRBV29-1; J gene: TRBJ2-5; clone size: -; D gene: -; CDR3 protein: CSVEKVWRETQYF; CDR3 DNA: TGCAGCGTTGAAAAGGTTTGGAGGGAGACCCAGTACTTC
V gene: TRBV4-1; J gene: TRBJ2-3; clone size: -; D gene: -; CDR3 protein: CASSLQGLGDTQYF; CDR3 DNA: TGCGCCAGCAGCCTACAGGGTCTGGGAGATACGCAGTATTTT